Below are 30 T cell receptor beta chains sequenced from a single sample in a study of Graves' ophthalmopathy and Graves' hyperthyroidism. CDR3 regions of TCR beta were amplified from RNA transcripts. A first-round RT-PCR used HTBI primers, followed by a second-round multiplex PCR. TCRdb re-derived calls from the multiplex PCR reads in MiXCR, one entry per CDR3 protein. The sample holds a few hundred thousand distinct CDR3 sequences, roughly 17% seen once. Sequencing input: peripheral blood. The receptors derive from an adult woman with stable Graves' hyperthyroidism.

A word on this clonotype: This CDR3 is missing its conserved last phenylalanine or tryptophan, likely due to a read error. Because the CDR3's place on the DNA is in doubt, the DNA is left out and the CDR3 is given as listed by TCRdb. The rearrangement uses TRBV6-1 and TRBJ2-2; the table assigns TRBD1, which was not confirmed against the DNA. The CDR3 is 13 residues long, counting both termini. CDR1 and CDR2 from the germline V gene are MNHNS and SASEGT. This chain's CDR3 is CASRPTDTGELWV.

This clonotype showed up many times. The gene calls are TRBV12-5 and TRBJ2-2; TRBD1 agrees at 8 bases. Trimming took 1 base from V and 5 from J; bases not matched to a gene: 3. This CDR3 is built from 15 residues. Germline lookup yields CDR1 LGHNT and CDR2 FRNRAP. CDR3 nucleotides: TGTGCTAGTGGTTTGGAGAACAGGGGGACCGGGGAGCTGTTTTTT. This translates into CASGLENRGTGELFF. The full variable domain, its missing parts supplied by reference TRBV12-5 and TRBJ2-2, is DARVTQTPRHKVTEMGQEVTMRCQPILGHNTVFWYRQTMMQGLELLAYFRNRAPLDDSGMPKDRFSAEMPDATLATLKIQPSEPRDSAVYFCASGLENRGTGELFFGEGSRLTVL.

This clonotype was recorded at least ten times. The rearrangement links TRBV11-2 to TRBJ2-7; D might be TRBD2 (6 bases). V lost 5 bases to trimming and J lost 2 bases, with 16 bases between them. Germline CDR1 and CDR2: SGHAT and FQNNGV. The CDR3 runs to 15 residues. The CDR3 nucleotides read TGTGCCAGCAGCACACATCGCGGGGAGACCTACGAGCAGTACTTC. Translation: CASSTHRGETYEQYF.

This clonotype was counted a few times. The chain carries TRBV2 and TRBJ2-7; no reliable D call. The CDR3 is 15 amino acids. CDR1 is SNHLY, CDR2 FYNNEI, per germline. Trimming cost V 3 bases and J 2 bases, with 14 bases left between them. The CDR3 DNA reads TGTGCCAGCAGTGAGGGCAGTGGAACTGCCTACGAGCAGTACTTC. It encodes CASSEGSGTAYEQYF.

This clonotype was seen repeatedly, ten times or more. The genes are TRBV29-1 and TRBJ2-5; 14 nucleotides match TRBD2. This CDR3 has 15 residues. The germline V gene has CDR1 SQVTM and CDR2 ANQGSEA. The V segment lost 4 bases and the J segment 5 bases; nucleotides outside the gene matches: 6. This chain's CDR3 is CSVVLGLAGVETQYF. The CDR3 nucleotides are TGCAGCGTTGTCCTGGGACTAGCGGGAGTGGAGACCCAGTACTTC.

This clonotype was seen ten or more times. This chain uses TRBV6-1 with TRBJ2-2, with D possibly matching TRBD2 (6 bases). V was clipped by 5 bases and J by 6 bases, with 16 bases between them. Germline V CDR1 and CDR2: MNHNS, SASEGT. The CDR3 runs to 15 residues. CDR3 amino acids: CASSPPREVPGELFF. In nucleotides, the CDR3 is TGTGCCAGCAGTCCGCCAAGGGAGGTACCCGGGGAGCTGTTTTTT.

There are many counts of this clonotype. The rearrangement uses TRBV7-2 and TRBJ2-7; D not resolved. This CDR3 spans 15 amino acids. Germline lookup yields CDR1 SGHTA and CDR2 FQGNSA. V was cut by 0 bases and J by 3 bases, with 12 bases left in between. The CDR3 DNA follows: TGTGCCAGCAGCTTAGCTCTTCCCCTTAACTACGAGCAGTACTTC. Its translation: CASSLALPLNYEQYF.

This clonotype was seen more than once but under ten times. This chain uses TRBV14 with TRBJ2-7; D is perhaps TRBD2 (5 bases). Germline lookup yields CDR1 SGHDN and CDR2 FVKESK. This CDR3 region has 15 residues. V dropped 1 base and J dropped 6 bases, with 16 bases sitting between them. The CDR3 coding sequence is TGTGCCAGCAGCCAAGGGTCGAGGGCGGTAAGCGAGCAGTACTTC. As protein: CASSQGSRAVSEQYF.

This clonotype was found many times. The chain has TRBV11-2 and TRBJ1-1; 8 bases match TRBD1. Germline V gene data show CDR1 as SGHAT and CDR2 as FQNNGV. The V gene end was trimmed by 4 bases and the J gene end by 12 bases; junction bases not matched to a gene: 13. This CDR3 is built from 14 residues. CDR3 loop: CASSSQGAPLHPFF. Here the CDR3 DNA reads TGTGCCAGCAGCTCCCAGGGGGCGCCCCTTCATCCTTTCTTT.

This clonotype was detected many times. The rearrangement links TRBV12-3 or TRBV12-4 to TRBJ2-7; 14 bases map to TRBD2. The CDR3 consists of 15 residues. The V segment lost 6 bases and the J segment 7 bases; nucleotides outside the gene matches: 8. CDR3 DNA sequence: TGTGCCAGCAGCTCGGGACTAGCGGGAGTGAGAGAGCAGTACTTC. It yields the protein CASSSGLAGVREQYF.

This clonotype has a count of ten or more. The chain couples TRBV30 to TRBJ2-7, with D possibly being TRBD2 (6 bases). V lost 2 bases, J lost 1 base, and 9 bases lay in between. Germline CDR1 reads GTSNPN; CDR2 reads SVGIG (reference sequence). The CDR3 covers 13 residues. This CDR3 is CAWSHGGSYEQYF. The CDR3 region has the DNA TGTGCCTGGAGTCACGGGGGATCCTACGAGCAGTACTTC. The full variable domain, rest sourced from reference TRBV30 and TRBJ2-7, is SQTIHQWPATLVQPVGSPLSLECTVEGTSNPNLYWYRQAAGRGLQLLFYSVGIGQISSEVPQNLSASRPQDRQFILSSKKLLLSDSGFYLCAWSHGGSYEQYFGPGTRLTVT.

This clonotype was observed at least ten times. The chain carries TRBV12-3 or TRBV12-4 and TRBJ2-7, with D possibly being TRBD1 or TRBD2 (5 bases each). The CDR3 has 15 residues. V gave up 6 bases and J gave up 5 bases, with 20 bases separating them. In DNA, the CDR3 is TGTGCCAGCAGAACTAGTTGGGGCGCGAGCGACGAGCAGTACTTC. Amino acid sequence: CASRTSWGASDEQYF.

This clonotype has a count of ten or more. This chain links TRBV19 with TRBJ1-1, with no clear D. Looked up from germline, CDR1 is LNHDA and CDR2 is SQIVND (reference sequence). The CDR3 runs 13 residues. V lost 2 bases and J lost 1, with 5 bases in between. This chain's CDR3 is CASSIRANTEAFF. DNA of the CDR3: TGTGCCAGTAGTATACGGGCGAACACTGAAGCTTTCTTT.

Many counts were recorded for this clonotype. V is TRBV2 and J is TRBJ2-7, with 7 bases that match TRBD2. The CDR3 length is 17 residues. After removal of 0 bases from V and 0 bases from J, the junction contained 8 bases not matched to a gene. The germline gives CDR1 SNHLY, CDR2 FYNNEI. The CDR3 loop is CASSEAWGGGTSYEQYF. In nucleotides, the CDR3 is TGTGCCAGCAGTGAAGCCTGGGGGGGAGGGACCTCCTACGAGCAGTACTTC.

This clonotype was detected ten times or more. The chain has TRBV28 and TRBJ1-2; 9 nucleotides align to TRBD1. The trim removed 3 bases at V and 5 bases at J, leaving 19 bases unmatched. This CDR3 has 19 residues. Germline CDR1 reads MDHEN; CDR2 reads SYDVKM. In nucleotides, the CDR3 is TGTGCCAGCAGTTTTTCCCAGTACAGGGGGCGCAAGGATCGTTATGGCTACACCTTC. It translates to CASSFSQYRGRKDRYGYTF.

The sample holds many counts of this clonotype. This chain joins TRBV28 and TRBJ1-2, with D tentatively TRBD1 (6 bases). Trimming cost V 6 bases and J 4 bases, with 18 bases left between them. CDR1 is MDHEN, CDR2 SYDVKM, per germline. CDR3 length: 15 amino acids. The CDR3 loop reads CASRAGGGAGYGYTF. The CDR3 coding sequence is TGTGCCAGCAGGGCCGGGGGGGGCGCGGGCTATGGCTACACCTTC.

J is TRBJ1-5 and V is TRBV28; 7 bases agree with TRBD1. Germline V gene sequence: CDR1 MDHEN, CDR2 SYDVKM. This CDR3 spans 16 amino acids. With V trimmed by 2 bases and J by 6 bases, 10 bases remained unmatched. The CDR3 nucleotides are TGTGCCAGCAGTTTAAGGGGGCGCGTAATATCTCAGCCCCAGCATTTT. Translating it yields CASSLRGRVISQPQHF.

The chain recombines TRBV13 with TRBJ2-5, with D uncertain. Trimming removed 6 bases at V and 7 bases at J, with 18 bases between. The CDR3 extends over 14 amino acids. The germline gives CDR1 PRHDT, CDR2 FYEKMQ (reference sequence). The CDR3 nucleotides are TGTGCCAGCAGTTTGTTCTTGTTTTTTTTGACCCAGTACTTC. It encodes CASSLFLFFLTQYF.

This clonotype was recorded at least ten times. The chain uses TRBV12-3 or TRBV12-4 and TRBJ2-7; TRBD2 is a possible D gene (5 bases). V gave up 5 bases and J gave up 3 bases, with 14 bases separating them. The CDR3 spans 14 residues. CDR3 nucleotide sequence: TGTGCCAGCAGTCCAGACCGGACTCTCTACGAGCAGTACTTC. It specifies CASSPDRTLYEQYF.

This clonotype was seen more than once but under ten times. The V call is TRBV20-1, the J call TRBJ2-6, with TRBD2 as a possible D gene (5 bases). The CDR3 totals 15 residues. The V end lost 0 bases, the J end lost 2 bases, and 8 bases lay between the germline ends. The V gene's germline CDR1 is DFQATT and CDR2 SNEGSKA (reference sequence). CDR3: CSARDSLAGANVLTF. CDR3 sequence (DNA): TGCAGTGCTAGAGATTCACTAGCTGGGGCCAACGTCCTGACTTTC.

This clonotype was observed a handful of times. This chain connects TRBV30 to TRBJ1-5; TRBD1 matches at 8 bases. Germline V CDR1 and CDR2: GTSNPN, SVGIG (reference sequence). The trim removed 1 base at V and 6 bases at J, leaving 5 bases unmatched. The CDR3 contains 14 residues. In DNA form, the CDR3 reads TGTGCCTGGAGTGGCGTACAGGGGGGTCAGCCCCAGCATTTT. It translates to CAWSGVQGGQPQHF.

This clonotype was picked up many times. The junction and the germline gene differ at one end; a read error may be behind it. The CDR3 DNA follows: TGTGCCAGCAGCTTGCAACAGGATACTGAAGCTCTCTTT. Amino acid sequence: CASSLQQDTEALF. The rearrangement joins TRBV7-8 to TRBJ1-1, with D tentatively TRBD1 (5 bases). The CDR3 covers 13 residues. The germline gives CDR1 SGHVS, CDR2 FQNEAQ.

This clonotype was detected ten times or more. The CDR3 sequence is CSAKDRGPNQPQHF. DNA for the CDR3: TGCAGTGCAAAAGACAGGGGGCCCAATCAGCCCCAGCATTTT. The chain is built from TRBV20-1 and TRBJ1-5, with 10 bases aligning to TRBD1. The CDR3 runs to 14 residues. V shed 6 bases, J shed 3 bases, and the junction held 5 bases outside the gene matches. CDR1 is DFQATT, CDR2 SNEGSKA, per germline (reference sequence).

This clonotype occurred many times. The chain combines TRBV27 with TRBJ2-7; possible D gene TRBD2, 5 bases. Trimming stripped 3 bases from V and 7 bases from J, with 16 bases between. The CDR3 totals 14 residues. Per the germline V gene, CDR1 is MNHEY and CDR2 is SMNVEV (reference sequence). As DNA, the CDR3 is TGTGCCAGCAGTTTGACTACCCGCGGTGGAGAGCAGTACTTC. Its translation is CASSLTTRGGEQYF.

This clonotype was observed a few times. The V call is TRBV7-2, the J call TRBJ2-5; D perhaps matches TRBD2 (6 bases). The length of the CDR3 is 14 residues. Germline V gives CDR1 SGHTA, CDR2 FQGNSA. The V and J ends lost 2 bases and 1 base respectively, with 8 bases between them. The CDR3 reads CASSLSGLQETQYF. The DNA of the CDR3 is TGTGCCAGCAGCTTAAGCGGGCTCCAAGAGACCCAGTACTTC. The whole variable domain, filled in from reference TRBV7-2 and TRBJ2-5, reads GAGVSQSPSNKVTEKGKDVELRCDPISGHTALYWYRQSLGQGLEFLIYFQGNSAPDKSGLPSDRFSAERTGGSVSTLTIQRTQQEDSAVYLCASSLSGLQETQYFGPGTRLLVL.

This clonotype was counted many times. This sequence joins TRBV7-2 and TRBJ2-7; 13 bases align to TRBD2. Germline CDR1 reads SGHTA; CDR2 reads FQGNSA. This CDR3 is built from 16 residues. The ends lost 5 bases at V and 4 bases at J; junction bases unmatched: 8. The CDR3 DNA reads TGTGCCAGCAGCACCCAACTAGCGGGAGGGAGGTACGAGCAGTACTTC. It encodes CASSTQLAGGRYEQYF.

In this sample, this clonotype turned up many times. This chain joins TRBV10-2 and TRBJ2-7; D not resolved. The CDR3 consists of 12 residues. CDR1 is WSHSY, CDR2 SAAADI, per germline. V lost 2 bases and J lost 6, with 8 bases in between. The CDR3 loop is CASSEGSSEQYF. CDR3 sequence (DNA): TGCGCCAGCAGTGAGGGGTCGTCCGAGCAGTACTTC.

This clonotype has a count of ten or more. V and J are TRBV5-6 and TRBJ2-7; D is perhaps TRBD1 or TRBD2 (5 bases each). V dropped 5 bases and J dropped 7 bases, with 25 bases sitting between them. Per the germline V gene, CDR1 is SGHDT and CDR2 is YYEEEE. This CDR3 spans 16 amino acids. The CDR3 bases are TGTGCCAGCAGGGGCGGCCTCCGGGACGCTACTCGGGAGCAGTACTTC. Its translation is CASRGGLRDATREQYF.

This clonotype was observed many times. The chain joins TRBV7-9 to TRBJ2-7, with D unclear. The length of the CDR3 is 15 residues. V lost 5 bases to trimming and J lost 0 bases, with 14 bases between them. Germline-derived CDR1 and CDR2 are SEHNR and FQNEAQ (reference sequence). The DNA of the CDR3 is TGTGCCAGCAGCCCCCGGCCGGAGAGCTCCTACGAGCAGTACTTC. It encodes CASSPRPESSYEQYF.

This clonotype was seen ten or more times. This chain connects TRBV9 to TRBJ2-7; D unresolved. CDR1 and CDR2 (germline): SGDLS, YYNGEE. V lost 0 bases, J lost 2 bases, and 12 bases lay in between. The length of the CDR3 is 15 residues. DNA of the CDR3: TGTGCCAGCAGCGTAGGTTGTAGGCTAACCTACGAGCAGTACTTC. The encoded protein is CASSVGCRLTYEQYF.